This TCR beta chain was sequenced for a study of blood T cell repertoires in COVID-19. Study-level background: From the United States, Italy and Spain came samples of acute and convalescent COVID-19.

Per the original methods: From reference gene primer amplification, estimates of nucleated cell counts were derived. Repertoires were generated with immunoSEQ multiplex PCR, while TCRdb's copy carries only in-frame clones and drops some. The D gene and trimming were derived from the DNA, and the V and J assignments and clone size from that table. The sample lists approximately 300,000 clones, 87% seen once, with roughly 5.2% in the top ten. Looked up from germline, CDR1 is LNHNV and CDR2 is YYDKDF (reference sequence). This CDR3 is built from 14 residues. V was cut by 0 bases and J by 2 bases, with 8 bases left in between. Participants were aged about 18 to 89 years from some 24 US areas. Symptom resolution, clearance, or two negative PCRs marked donors in Cohort 3 as recovered.

The sequenced material came from PBMCs or T cells enriched from blood (not recorded which). The chain is built from TRBV15 and TRBJ2-7; D might be TRBD2 (5 bases). This receptor was identified in a young woman who had recovered from COVID-19. The CDR3 region is CATSRDRGTYEQYF. The CDR3 DNA reads as TGTGCCACCAGCAGAGATCGGGGAACCTACGAGCAGTACTTC.